This T cell receptor beta chain came from a study of blood T cells in healthy people across ages. Roughly 9.5 milliliters of peripheral blood were drawn from each donor into EDTA-treated tubes. Next came a second PCR, run for about 6 to 11 cycles, which used a sample-barcoded 5' primer along with a J-beta primer mix. Each cDNA was tagged by a template-switch adaptor containing 12 random nucleotides. TCRdb redid the calling of the 5' RACE reads with MiXCR, one entry per CDR3 protein. The data contain about 800,000 distinct CDR3 sequences, approximately 25% of them singletons. Germline loops: CDR1 SGHTA, CDR2 FQGNSA. V lost 5 bases and J 7 bases, leaving 12 bases between the germline ends. The CDR3 sequence is 13 residues long. The sample was also reused in another study, on T cells of mothers and their children. From that second work: Mothers yielded over 8.5 million CDR3 reads, children around 3.3 million each.

The source is a boy aged 5 to 17 in good health. The chain has TRBV7-2 and TRBJ1-3; D ambiguous. Material for sequencing was blood. CDR3 DNA sequence: TGTGCCAGCAGCACGGGTGGGAGTAACACCATATATTTT. Amino acid sequence: CASSTGGSNTIYF.